This T cell receptor beta chain was sequenced for a study of blood T cell repertoires in COVID-19. This table comes from immunoSEQ multiplex PCR, and its TCRdb copy is limited to in-frame clones, with some not included. The sample holds hundreds of thousands of clones, over 75% seen once. This clone has a handful of counts. The CDR3 consists of 19 residues. Germline lookup yields CDR1 LNHDA and CDR2 SQIVND (reference sequence). J was trimmed by 2 bases and V by 3 bases; bases with no gene match: 12. The receptor was isolated from a woman aged 40 to 50 who had recovered from COVID-19. The chain carries TRBV19 and TRBJ1-5, with 11 bases identical to TRBD1. The specimen was peripheral blood. In DNA, the CDR3 is TGTGCCAGTAGTATGCCGGGACAGGGGGTCTTGCGAGGCAATCAGCCCCAGCATTTT. This sequence encodes CASSMPGQGVLRGNQPQHF.